The rows below give T cell receptor beta chains drawn from one sample of a study of blood T cell repertoires in COVID-19. The table came from immunoSEQ multiplex PCR; TCRdb's copy has only in-frame clones and leaves some out. The sample contains some 290,000 clones, 90% of which appear only once. Material for sequencing was peripheral blood. Source of these receptors: a woman aged 25 to 39 with COVID-19, enrolled during active disease. The CDR3 runs from the conserved cysteine through the conserved F or W. The D gene is left open where the match is weak. Expanded clones are given a class, and other clones once, few, many or no size at all.

CDR3 length | D gene | J gene | V gene | clone size | CDR3 protein | CDR3 DNA
13 | TRBD1 | TRBJ1-2 | TRBV3-1/TRBV3-2 | . | CASSLDRGYGYTF | TGTGCCAGCAGCCTAGACAGGGGCTATGGCTACACCTTC
18 | TRBD1 | TRBJ1-5 | TRBV28 | . | CASSTSGQGSTRDQPQHF | TGTGCCAGCAGCACCTCTGGACAGGGGTCTACTCGAGATCAGCCCCAGCATTTT
16 | TRBD1 | TRBJ1-2 | TRBV24-1 | once | CATSDPDRGQNYGYTF | TGTGCCACCAGTGATCCAGACAGGGGGCAAAACTATGGCTACACCTTC
14 | . | TRBJ2-3 | TRBV6-2/TRBV6-3 | . | CASTPAANTDTQYF | TGTGCCAGCACCCCAGCGGCAAACACAGATACGCAGTATTTT
14 | . | TRBJ2-1 | TRBV18 | . | CASSPGGSYNEQFF | TGTGCCAGCTCTCCCGGGGGATCCTACAATGAGCAGTTCTTC
16 | . | TRBJ1-5 | TRBV7-6 | . | CASSLGAGARSQPQHF | TGTGCCAGCAGCTTAGGGGCAGGGGCAAGAAGTCAGCCCCAGCATTTT
16 | TRBD1 | TRBJ1-1 | TRBV7-8 | . | CASSLEGQGLNTEAFF | TGTGCCAGCAGCTTAGAGGGACAGGGGCTGAACACTGAAGCTTTCTTT
13 | . | TRBJ2-3 | TRBV6-1 | . | CASSDGERDTQYF | TGTGCCAGCAGTGACGGGGAGAGGGATACGCAGTATTTT
17 | TRBD1 | TRBJ1-1 | TRBV10-3 | . | CAISDGYKTGEDTEAFF | TGTGCCATCAGTGATGGATACAAGACAGGGGAGGACACTGAAGCTTTCTTT
16 | TRBD2 | TRBJ2-3 | TRBV4-2 | . | CASSQDPSGSTDTQYF | TGTGCCAGCAGCCAAGATCCTAGCGGGAGCACAGATACGCAGTATTTT
11 | TRBD1 | TRBJ2-1 | TRBV20-1 | . | CSARAGDREFF | TGCAGTGCTAGAGCTGGGGACAGGGAGTTCTTC
14 | . | TRBJ1-1 | TRBV5-1 | . | CASSPGQRNTEAFF | TGCGCCAGCAGCCCCGGACAGAGGAACACTGAAGCTTTCTTT
17 | . | TRBJ2-3 | TRBV19 | . | CASSADIGEPRTDTQYF | TGTGCCAGTAGTGCCGACATTGGGGAGCCTCGCACAGATACGCAGTATTTT
16 | . | TRBJ2-7 | TRBV14 | . | CASSQDPRAGLYEQYF | TGTGCCAGCAGCCAAGATCCCCGGGCGGGGTTGTACGAGCAGTACTTC
15 | TRBD2 | TRBJ2-3 | TRBV9 | . | CASSVAGGDTDTQYF | TGTGCCAGCAGCGTTGCGGGAGGCGACACAGATACGCAGTATTTT
13 | . | TRBJ2-3 | TRBV29-1 | . | CNVEEQQQDTQYF | TGCAACGTTGAGGAGCAGCAGCAAGATACGCAGTATTTT
15 | TRBD2 | TRBJ2-1 | TRBV19 | . | CASSSGTSGRIEQFF | TGTGCCAGTAGTTCCGGGACTAGCGGGAGGATTGAGCAGTTCTTC
12 | . | TRBJ1-2 | TRBV28 | . | CASSPQISGYTF | TGTGCCAGCAGCCCCCAGATCAGTGGCTACACCTTC
16 | . | TRBJ1-4 | TRBV27 | once | CASSFVRAATNEKLFF | TGTGCCAGCAGTTTCGTCAGGGCAGCAACTAATGAAAAACTGTTTTTT
15 | . | TRBJ1-1 | TRBV18 | . | CASSPNAGENTEAFF | TGTGCCAGCTCACCCAACGCGGGGGAGAACACTGAAGCTTTCTTT
14 | . | TRBJ2-7 | TRBV2 | few | CASSVKQGIYEQYF | TGTGCCAGCAGTGTGAAACAGGGTATCTACGAGCAGTACTTC
14 | . | TRBJ2-7 | TRBV6-1 | few | CASSDEVGGYEQYF | TGTGCCAGCAGTGACGAGGTTGGCGGCTACGAGCAGTACTTC
12 | . | TRBJ2-7 | TRBV19 | . | CASGRDGNEQYF | TGTGCCAGTGGGCGGGATGGCAACGAGCAGTACTTC
14 | . | TRBJ1-1 | TRBV11-2 | . | CASSLGPRVTEAFF | TGTGCCAGCAGCTTAGGTCCCAGGGTAACTGAAGCTTTCTTT
17 | TRBD2 | TRBJ2-3 | TRBV5-4 | . | CASSIPLAGGSTDTQYF | TGTGCCAGCAGCATACCACTAGCGGGAGGGAGCACAGATACGCAGTATTTT
15 | TRBD1 | TRBJ1-1 | TRBV5-6 | . | CASSLAGTGLNEAFF | TGTGCCAGCAGCTTGGCAGGGACAGGCTTGAATGAAGCTTTCTTT
17 | TRBD2 | TRBJ2-1 | TRBV7-9 | . | CASSPRPEREIYNEQFF | TGTGCCAGCAGTCCCCGGCCGGAGCGGGAGATCTACAATGAGCAGTTCTTC
15 | TRBD1 | TRBJ2-2 | TRBV19 | . | CASSKTGGNTGELFF | TGTGCCAGTAGTAAGACAGGGGGGAACACCGGGGAGCTGTTTTTT
16 | . | TRBJ1-1 | TRBV5-1 | . | CASSPRALLKNTEAFF | TGCGCCAGCAGCCCCAGGGCACTCCTGAAAAACACTGAAGCTTTCTTT
16 | TRBD1 | TRBJ2-3 | TRBV3-1/TRBV3-2 | once | CASSPLYRDSKNTQYF | TGTGCCAGCAGCCCACTCTACCGGGACAGCAAAAATACGCAGTATTTT
15 | . | TRBJ1-5 | TRBV5-1 | . | CASSLAGARNQPQHF | TGCGCCAGCAGCTTGGCTGGGGCACGCAATCAGCCCCAGCATTTT
15 | TRBD2 | TRBJ2-7 | TRBV7-2 | . | CASSLAGTSAYEQYF | TGTGCCAGCAGCTTAGCCGGGACTAGCGCATACGAGCAGTACTTC
14 | TRBD2 | TRBJ2-1 | TRBV7-8 | . | CASSPGTSFNEQFF | TGTGCCAGCAGCCCCGGGACTAGCTTCAATGAGCAGTTCTTC
17 | TRBD1 | TRBJ2-7 | TRBV7-2 | . | CASSLRGPGQGDHEQYF | TGTGCCAGCAGCTTAAGGGGGCCGGGACAGGGGGACCACGAGCAGTACTTC
13 | . | TRBJ2-7 | TRBV10-2 | . | CASSGQNPWEQYF | TGCGCCAGCAGTGGGCAGAACCCCTGGGAGCAGTACTTC
16 | TRBD1 | TRBJ1-1 | TRBV5-4 | . | CASSLGQGGMVREAFF | TGTGCCAGCAGCTTGGGACAGGGGGGGATGGTCCGTGAAGCTTTCTTT
16 | TRBD1 | TRBJ2-2 | TRBV28 | . | CASSSFNRGPTGELFF | TGTGCCAGCAGTTCCTTTAACAGGGGCCCGACCGGGGAGCTGTTTTTT
15 | TRBD2 | TRBJ2-1 | TRBV28 | . | CASSTGTSGINEQFF | TGTGCCAGCAGTACCGGGACTAGCGGGATTAATGAGCAGTTCTTC
16 | . | TRBJ1-2 | TRBV4-1 | . | CASSQGVQGINYGYTF | TGCGCCAGCAGCCAAGGGGTACAGGGAATTAACTATGGCTACACCTTC
16 | . | TRBJ1-1 | TRBV5-1 | once | CASSPYTSGVSTEAFF | TGCGCCAGCAGCCCCTACACTTCCGGGGTAAGCACTGAAGCTTTCTTT
16 | . | TRBJ1-1 | TRBV7-9 | . | CASSFLDGRPHREAFF | TGTGCCAGCAGCTTCTTAGACGGGCGGCCCCACAGGGAAGCTTTCTTT
16 | . | TRBJ2-2 | TRBV14 | . | CASSNSGSFYTGELFF | TGTGCCAGCAGCAATAGTGGGAGCTTTTACACCGGGGAGCTGTTTTTT
17 | TRBD1 | TRBJ2-1 | TRBV19 | . | CASSNFPGTGVDNEQFF | TGTGCCAGTAGCAACTTCCCCGGGACAGGGGTGGATAATGAGCAGTTCTTC
15 | . | TRBJ1-2 | TRBV27 | . | CASSLWSGGNYGYTF | TGTGCCAGCAGTTTATGGTCCGGGGGTAACTATGGCTACACCTTC
15 | TRBD1 | TRBJ2-7 | TRBV9 | . | CASSVAQGGWNEQYF | TGTGCCAGCAGCGTAGCTCAAGGGGGCTGGAACGAGCAGTACTTC
14 | TRBD2 | TRBJ2-3 | TRBV30 | . | CAWNSGRGADTQYF | TGTGCCTGGAATAGCGGGAGAGGGGCAGATACGCAGTATTTT
14 | . | TRBJ1-4 | TRBV27 | . | CASSSSPGVEKLFF | TGTGCCAGCAGTTCCTCACCCGGGGTTGAAAAACTGTTTTTT
11 | . | TRBJ1-4 | TRBV12-3/TRBV12-4 | once | CASSFDEKLFF | TGTGCCAGCAGTTTCGATGAAAAACTGTTTTTT
18 | TRBD2 | TRBJ2-5 | TRBV18 | . | CASSPRLAGGPREETQYF | TGTGCCAGCTCACCACGGCTAGCGGGAGGGCCGAGGGAAGAGACCCAGTACTTC
14 | TRBD2 | TRBJ2-1 | TRBV29-1 | . | CSVEVSGSSDEQFF | TGCAGCGTTGAAGTTAGCGGGAGTAGCGATGAGCAGTTCTTC
18 | TRBD1 | TRBJ1-5 | TRBV19 | . | CASSIIEGTGAWNKPQHF | TGTGCCAGTAGTATTATTGAGGGGACAGGGGCCTGGAACAAGCCCCAGCATTTT
15 | TRBD1 | TRBJ1-5 | TRBV2 | . | CASRAGTGGNQPQHF | TGTGCCAGCAGGGCCGGGACAGGGGGCAATCAGCCCCAGCATTTT
15 | . | TRBJ1-2 | TRBV19 | . | CASSNGGARVYGYTF | TGTGCCAGTAGTAATGGAGGGGCGCGGGTCTATGGCTACACCTTC